The next 19 T cell receptor beta chains were all read from a single sample in a study of CD8+CD57+ T cells in acquired aplastic anemia. Genomic DNA served as template for TCR beta VDJ and CDR3 profiling. TCRdb passed the reads through MiXCR, listing each CDR3 protein once. The sample carries around 500,000 distinct CDR3 sequences, about a third recorded once. All sequencing subjects had displayed CD8+CD57+ cell expansion on flow cytometry. The sample was sorted CD4+, CD8+, or CD8+CD57+ T cells (not recorded which) from PBMCs. The source of these receptors is a human donor with aplastic anemia.

The J gene is TRBJ2-3, the V gene TRBV9; 10 bases are a match to TRBD2. There are 15 residues in the CDR3. Trimming took 1 base from V and 4 from J; bases not matched to a gene: 3. CDR1 and CDR2 from the germline V gene are SGDLS and YYNGEE. CDR3 bases: TGTGCCAGCAGCGTACTAGCGGGAGAACCAGATACGCAGTATTTT. Translation gives CASSVLAGEPDTQYF.

This clonotype appeared a few times. The chain recombines TRBV14 with TRBJ1-4; 10 nucleotides agree with TRBD1. CDR1 SGHDN and CDR2 FVKESK come from the germline V gene. The CDR3 spans 17 residues. J lost 7 bases, V lost 3 bases, and 11 bases had no gene match. The CDR3 spells CASSQTGFGTGVEKLFF. CDR3 nucleotides: TGTGCCAGCAGCCAGACGGGGTTCGGGACAGGGGTTGAAAAACTGTTTTTT.

The V call is TRBV29-1, the J call TRBJ1-2; no clear D gene. In germline, CDR1 is SQVTM, CDR2 ANQGSEA. The ends were cut back, 0 bases at V and 2 bases at J, with 7 bases in the middle. This CDR3 has 13 residues. The CDR3 sequence: CSVEDGMNYGYTF. CDR3 in DNA: TGCAGCGTTGAAGATGGGATGAACTATGGCTACACCTTC.

This clonotype was picked up many times. The genes are TRBV19 and TRBJ2-3; maybe TRBD2 (6 bases). CDR1 and CDR2 (germline): LNHDA, SQIVND (reference sequence). Deletions cut 3 bases from V and 0 bases from J, with 13 bases between. CDR3 length equals 16 residues. This CDR3 is CASSMVRGSSTDTQYF. DNA of the CDR3: TGTGCCAGTAGTATGGTCCGGGGGAGTAGCACAGATACGCAGTATTTT.

In its sample, this clonotype was seen many times. J is TRBJ2-5 and V is TRBV7-9, with D perhaps matching TRBD1 or TRBD2 (5 bases each). Germline V lookup: CDR1 SEHNR, CDR2 FQNEAQ (reference sequence). This CDR3 is 13 amino acids long. The germline V and J ends were trimmed by 9 bases and 5 bases, with 16 bases remaining between them. CDR3 amino acids: CASRVAGAETQYF. The CDR3 DNA reads TGTGCCAGTAGAGTTGCCGGGGCTGAGACCCAGTACTTC.

This clonotype was counted between two and nine times. The chain combines TRBV6-4 with TRBJ1-5; TRBD1 matches at 9 bases. The germline gives CDR1 MRHNA, CDR2 SNTAGT. The CDR3 sequence is 22 residues long. Losses at the gene ends were 4 bases for V and 2 bases for J; bases not matched to a gene: 24. CDR3 amino acids: CASSALGAPGQGSVRGNQPQHF. The CDR3 nucleotides are TGTGCCAGCAGTGCACTCGGGGCTCCGGGACAGGGATCCGTGAGGGGCAATCAGCCCCAGCATTTT.

The rearrangement uses TRBV19 and TRBJ1-2; 7 nucleotides line up with TRBD1. V lost 4 bases to trimming and J lost 7 bases; unmatched junction nucleotides: 12. Germline V gene data show CDR1 as LNHDA and CDR2 as SQIVND (reference sequence). The CDR3 is made up of 15 amino acids. The CDR3 loop is CASSTDRVTRVGYTF. The CDR3 bases are TGTGCCAGTAGTACAGACAGGGTGACCCGGGTTGGCTACACCTTC.

The chain employs TRBV20-1 and TRBJ1-5; 7 positions match TRBD1. J gave up 7 bases and V 1 base, and 7 bases lay outside the gene matches. Per germline, CDR1 DFQATT and CDR2 SNEGSKA (reference sequence). The CDR3 runs 14 residues. CDR3: CSARATGYLQPQHF. In DNA, the CDR3 is TGCAGTGCTAGAGCGACAGGGTATTTGCAGCCCCAGCATTTT.

This clonotype was seen at least ten times. One junction end disagrees with the germline gene, perhaps due to a read error. The chain recombines TRBV4-1 with TRBJ1-6; D is ambiguous. This CDR3 comprises 13 residues. Germline values: CDR1 MGHRA, CDR2 YSYEKL. CDR3 protein: CASSQVGNSPLHF. DNA of the CDR3: TGTGCCAGCAGCCAAGTGGGGAATTCACCCCTCCACTTT.

Points on this clonotype: A read error may explain this, as a much larger clone is one base away. This rearrangement joins TRBV20-1 to TRBJ1-2; D is perhaps TRBD1 (6 bases). Looked up from germline, CDR1 is DFQATT and CDR2 is SNEGSKA (reference sequence). The length of the CDR3 is 15 residues. The CDR3 loop is CGARDEVAGASGYTF. The CDR3 DNA is TGCGGTGCTAGAGATGAGGTCGCGGGGGCAAGTGGCTACACCTTC.

The table lists this clonotype with a few counts. The rearrangement links TRBV20-1 to TRBJ2-5, with D uncertain. Per germline, CDR1 DFQATT and CDR2 SNEGSKA (reference sequence). The length of the CDR3 is 15 residues. V was pared by 3 bases and J by 1 base, with 15 bases between. CDR3 residues: CSASPPYGFQETQYF. The CDR3 DNA sequence: TGCAGTGCTAGCCCGCCCTACGGTTTCCAAGAGACCCAGTACTTC.

The chain employs TRBV11-1 and TRBJ2-1; 8 bases are shared with TRBD2. The CDR3 is made up of 16 amino acids. The germline CDR1 and CDR2 sequences are SGHAT and FQDESV (reference sequence). Trimming cost V 5 bases and J 10 bases; bases outside gene matches: 16. Here the CDR3 DNA reads TGTGCCAGCAGCCCCCCGTCAAGCGGGGGCCCGTGGGAGCAGTTCTTC. Translated, it gives CASSPPSSGGPWEQFF.

With respect to this clonotype: The conserved phenylalanine or tryptophan is not found at the CDR3 terminus, so this likely reflects a read error. V gene TRBV6-5 combines with J gene TRBJ1-2; D uncertain. Trimming took 4 bases from V and 8 from J, leaving 14 bases between them. From germline, CDR1 is MNHEY and CDR2 SVGAGI. The CDR3 totals 13 residues. CDR3 DNA sequence: TGTGCCAGCAGTTTTGGACTCGGCTACGGCTACACCGTC. This translates into CASSFGLGYGYTV.

The genes are TRBV3-1 and TRBJ1-1; D is possibly TRBD1 (6 bases). The length of the CDR3 is 13 residues. V lost 6 bases, J lost 5 bases, and 13 bases lay in between. Germline CDR1 is LGHDT and CDR2 is YNNKEL (reference sequence). In DNA form, the CDR3 reads TGTGCCAGCAGGGGGGGCGAAATAACTGAAGCTTTCTTT. Translation: CASRGGEITEAFF.

J is TRBJ2-6 and V is TRBV6-1; D ambiguous. The V and J ends lost 7 bases and 1 base respectively, with 5 bases between them. CDR3 length equals 13 residues. Looked up from germline, CDR1 is MNHNS and CDR2 is SASEGT. The CDR3 DNA is TGTGCCAGCAAGTTATCTGGGGCCAACGTCCTGACTTTC. Its protein is CASKLSGANVLTF.

This clonotype was observed at least ten times. This chain uses TRBV4-1 with TRBJ2-7; the D is unclear. V was cut by 1 base and J by 6 bases, with 16 bases left in between. The CDR3 sequence is 15 residues long. Germline V lookup: CDR1 MGHRA, CDR2 YSYEKL. CDR3 amino acids: CASSQGDSGVVEQYF. In DNA form, the CDR3 reads TGCGCCAGCAGCCAAGGTGACTCAGGCGTAGTCGAGCAGTACTTC.

The CDR3 DNA reads TGCGCCAGCAGCCAAGTTCTAGGCGGGAGGAGCACAGATACGCAGTATTTT. This sequence encodes CASSQVLGGRSTDTQYF. The chain has TRBV4-1 and TRBJ2-3, with 8 bases identical to TRBD2. CDR1 and CDR2 from the germline V gene are MGHRA and YSYEKL. CDR3 length: 17 amino acids. J gave up 0 bases and V 1 base, and 6 bases lay outside the gene matches.

V gene TRBV29-1 combines with J gene TRBJ1-2; D might be TRBD1 (6 bases). The CDR3 spans 11 residues. Germline values: CDR1 SQVTM, CDR2 ANQGSEA. V was clipped by 4 bases and J by 8 bases, with 11 bases between them. The CDR3 DNA reads as TGCAGCGTTGTCGGTGGACAGGGCTACACCTTC. This sequence encodes CSVVGGQGYTF.

This clonotype was detected ten times or more. The J gene is TRBJ2-3, the V gene TRBV24-1; 11 bases are a match to TRBD2. The trim removed 5 bases at V and 0 bases at J, leaving 12 bases unmatched. The CDR3 consists of 19 residues. CDR1 KGHDR and CDR2 SFDVKD come from the germline V gene. The CDR3 sequence is CATSATLAGGPKSTDTQYF. As DNA, the CDR3 is TGTGCCACCAGTGCAACGTTAGCGGGAGGGCCTAAGAGCACAGATACGCAGTATTTT.